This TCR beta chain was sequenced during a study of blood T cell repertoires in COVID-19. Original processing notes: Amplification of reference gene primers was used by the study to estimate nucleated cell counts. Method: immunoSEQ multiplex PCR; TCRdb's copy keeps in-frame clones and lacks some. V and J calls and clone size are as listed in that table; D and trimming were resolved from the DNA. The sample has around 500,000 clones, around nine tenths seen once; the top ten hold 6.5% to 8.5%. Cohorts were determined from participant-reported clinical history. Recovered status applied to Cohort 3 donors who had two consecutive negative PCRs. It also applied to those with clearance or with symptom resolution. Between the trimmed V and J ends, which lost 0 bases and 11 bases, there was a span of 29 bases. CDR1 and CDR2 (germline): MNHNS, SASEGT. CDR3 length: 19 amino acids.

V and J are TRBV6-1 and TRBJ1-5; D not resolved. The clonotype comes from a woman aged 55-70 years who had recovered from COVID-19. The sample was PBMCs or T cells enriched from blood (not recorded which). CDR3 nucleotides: TGTGCCAGCAGTGAAGCTTCTACGGGTGGAGGCCGGCCCCAAACGACCCAGCATTTT. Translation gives CASSEASTGGGRPQTTQHF.